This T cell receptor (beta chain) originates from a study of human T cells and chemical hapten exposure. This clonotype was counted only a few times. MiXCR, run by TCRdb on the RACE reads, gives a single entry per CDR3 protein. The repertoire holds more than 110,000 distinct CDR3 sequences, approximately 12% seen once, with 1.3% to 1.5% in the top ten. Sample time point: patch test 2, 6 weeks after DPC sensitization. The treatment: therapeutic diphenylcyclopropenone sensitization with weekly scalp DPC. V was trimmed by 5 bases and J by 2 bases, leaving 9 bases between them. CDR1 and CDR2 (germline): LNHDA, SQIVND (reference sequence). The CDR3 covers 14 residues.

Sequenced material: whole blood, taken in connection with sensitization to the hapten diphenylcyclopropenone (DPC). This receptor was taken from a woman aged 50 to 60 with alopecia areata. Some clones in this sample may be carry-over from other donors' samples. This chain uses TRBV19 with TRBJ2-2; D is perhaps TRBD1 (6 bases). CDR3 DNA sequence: TGTGCCAGTAGTGGACAGCCCAACACCGGGGAGCTGTTTTTT. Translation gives CASSGQPNTGELFF.